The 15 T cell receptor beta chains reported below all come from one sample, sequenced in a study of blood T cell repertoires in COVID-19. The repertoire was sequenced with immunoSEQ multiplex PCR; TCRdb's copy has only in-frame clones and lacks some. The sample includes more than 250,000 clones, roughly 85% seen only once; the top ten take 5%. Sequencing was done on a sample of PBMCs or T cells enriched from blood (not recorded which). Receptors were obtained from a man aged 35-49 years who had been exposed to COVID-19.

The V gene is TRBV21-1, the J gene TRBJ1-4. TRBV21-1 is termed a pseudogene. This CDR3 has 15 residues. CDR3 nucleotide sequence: TGTGCCAGCAGCAAACGGGCGGGAAACGGTGAAAAACTGTTTTTT. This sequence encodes CASSKRAGNGEKLFF.

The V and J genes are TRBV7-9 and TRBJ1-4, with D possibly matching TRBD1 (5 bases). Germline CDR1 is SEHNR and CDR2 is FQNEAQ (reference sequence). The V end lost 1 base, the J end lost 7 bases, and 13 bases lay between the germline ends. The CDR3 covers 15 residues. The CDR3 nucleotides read TGTGCCAGCAGCTTAGAGGGGAAGGCAGTTGAAAAACTGTTTTTT. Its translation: CASSLEGKAVEKLFF.

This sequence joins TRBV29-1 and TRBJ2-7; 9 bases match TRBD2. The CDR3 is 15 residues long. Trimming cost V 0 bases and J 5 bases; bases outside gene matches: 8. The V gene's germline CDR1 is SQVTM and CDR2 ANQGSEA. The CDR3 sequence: CSVEDPSGIIHEQYF. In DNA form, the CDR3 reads TGCAGCGTTGAAGATCCTAGCGGGATCATACACGAGCAGTACTTC.

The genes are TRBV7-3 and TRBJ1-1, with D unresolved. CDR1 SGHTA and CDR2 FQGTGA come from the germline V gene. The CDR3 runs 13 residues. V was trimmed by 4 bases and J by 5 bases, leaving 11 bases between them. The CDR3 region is CASSSQTDTEAFF. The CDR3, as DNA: TGTGCCAGCAGCTCACAAACCGATACTGAAGCTTTCTTT. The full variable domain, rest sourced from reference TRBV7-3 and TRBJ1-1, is GAGVSQTPSNKVTEKGKYVELRCDPISGHTALYWYRQSLGQGPEFLIYFQGTGAADDSGLPNDRFFAVRPEGSVSTLKIQRTERGDSAVYLCASSSQTDTEAFFGQGTRLTVV.

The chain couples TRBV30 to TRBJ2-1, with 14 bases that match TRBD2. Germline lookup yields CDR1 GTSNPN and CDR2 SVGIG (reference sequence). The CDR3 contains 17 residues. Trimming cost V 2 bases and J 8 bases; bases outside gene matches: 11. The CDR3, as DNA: TGTGCCTGGAGTAGGGGGACTAGCGGGAGTGGTCGGGATGAGCAGTTCTTC. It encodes CAWSRGTSGSGRDEQFF.

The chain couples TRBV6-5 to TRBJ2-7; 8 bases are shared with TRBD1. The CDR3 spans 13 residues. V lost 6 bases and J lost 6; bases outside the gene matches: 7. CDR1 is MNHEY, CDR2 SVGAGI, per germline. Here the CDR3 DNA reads TGTGCCAGCAGAGAGGACAGGGTCGGCGAGCAGTACTTC. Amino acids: CASREDRVGEQYF.

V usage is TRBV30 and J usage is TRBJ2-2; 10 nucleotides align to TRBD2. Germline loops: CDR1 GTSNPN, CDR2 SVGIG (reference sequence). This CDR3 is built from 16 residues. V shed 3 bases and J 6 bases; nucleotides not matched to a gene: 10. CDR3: CAWREGSGRAPGELFF. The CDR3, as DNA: TGTGCCTGGAGAGAAGGGAGCGGGAGGGCCCCCGGGGAGCTGTTTTTT.

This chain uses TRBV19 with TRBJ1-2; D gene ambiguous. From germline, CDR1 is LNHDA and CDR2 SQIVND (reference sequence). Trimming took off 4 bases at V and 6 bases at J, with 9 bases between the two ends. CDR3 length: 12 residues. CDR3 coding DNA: TGTGCCAGTAGTAGCGCGCCCCATGGCTACACCTTC. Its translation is CASSSAPHGYTF.

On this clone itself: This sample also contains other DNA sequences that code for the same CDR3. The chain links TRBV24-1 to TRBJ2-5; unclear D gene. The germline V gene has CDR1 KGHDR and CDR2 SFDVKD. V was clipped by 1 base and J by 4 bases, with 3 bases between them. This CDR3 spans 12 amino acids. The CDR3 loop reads CATSDFRETQYF. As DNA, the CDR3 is TGTGCCACCAGTGATTTCAGAGAGACCCAGTACTTC.

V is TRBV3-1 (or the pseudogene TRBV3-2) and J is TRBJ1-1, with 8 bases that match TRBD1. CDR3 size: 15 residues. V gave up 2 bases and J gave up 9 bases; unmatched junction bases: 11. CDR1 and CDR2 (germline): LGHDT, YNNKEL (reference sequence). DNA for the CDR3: TGTGCCAGCAGCCAAATATCGGGCGGGACAGGCAAAGCTTTCTTT. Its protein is CASSQISGGTGKAFF.

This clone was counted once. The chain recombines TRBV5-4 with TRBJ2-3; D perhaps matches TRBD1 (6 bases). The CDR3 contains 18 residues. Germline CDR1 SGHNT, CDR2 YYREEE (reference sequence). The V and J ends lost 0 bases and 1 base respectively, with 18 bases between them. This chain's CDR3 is CASSLAQAPGQRTDTQYF. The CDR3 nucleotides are TGTGCCAGCAGCTTGGCCCAAGCACCGGGACAACGCACAGATACGCAGTATTTT.

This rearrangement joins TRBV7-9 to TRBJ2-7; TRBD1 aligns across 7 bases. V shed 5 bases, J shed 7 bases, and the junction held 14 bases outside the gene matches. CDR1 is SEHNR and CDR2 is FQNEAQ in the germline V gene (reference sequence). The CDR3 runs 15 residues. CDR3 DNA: TGTGCCAGCAGCCAGGGATCGACAGGGCTTGGTGAGCAGTACTTC. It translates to CASSQGSTGLGEQYF.

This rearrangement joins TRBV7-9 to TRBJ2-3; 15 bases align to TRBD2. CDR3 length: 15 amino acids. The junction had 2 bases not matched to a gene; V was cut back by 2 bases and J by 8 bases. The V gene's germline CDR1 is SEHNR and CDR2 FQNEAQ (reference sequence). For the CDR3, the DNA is TGTGCCAGCAGCTTAACGGGACTAGCGGGAGGTACGCAGTATTTT. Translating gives CASSLTGLAGGTQYF.

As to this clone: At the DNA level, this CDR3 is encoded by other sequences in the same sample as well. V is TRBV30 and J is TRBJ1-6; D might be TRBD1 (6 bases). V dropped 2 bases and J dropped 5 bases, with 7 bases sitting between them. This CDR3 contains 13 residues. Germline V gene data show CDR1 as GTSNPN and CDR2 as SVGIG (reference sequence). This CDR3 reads CAWSRQDNSPLHF. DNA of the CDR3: TGTGCCTGGAGTAGACAGGATAATTCACCCCTCCACTTT.

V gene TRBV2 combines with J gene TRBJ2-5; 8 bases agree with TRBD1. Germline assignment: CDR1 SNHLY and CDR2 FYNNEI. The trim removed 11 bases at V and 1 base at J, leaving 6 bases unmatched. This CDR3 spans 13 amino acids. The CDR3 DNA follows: TGTGCCGGACAGGGTGGCCGCCAAGAGACCCAGTACTTC. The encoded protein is CAGQGGRQETQYF.